This TCR beta chain was captured in a study of cytomegalovirus exposure and HLA in healthy donors. Primers included in the PCR were 60 Vbeta and 13 Jbeta primers. TCRdb's table, derived via immunoSEQ multiplex PCR, lists solely in-frame clones and lacks some. Of approximately 110,000 clones detected, approximately 73% appear once; the ten largest clones hold more than 4.5%. The CDR3 loop spans 12 amino acids. The V gene's germline CDR1 is SGHNT and CDR2 YENEEA. V lost 4 bases, J lost 13 bases, and 16 bases lay in between. As for the donors, each was a healthy bone marrow donor. This clone is a singleton in its sample. Its cognate antigen is unknown. Study outcomes and limitations: Judged likely to be a sequencing artifact was a cluster of highly shared sequence variants. Links to common viral pathogens appeared, in a later analysis, for several of the most significant clusters.

This TCR derives from a man aged 55 to 70 in good health and CMV-seropositive. Sample: PBMCs. The V and J genes are TRBV11-3 and TRBJ1-2; D perhaps matches TRBD1 (6 bases). The chain's CDR3 is CASSSLRTAITF. The CDR3 DNA reads as TGTGCCAGCAGCTCACTCAGGACAGCGATCACCTTC.